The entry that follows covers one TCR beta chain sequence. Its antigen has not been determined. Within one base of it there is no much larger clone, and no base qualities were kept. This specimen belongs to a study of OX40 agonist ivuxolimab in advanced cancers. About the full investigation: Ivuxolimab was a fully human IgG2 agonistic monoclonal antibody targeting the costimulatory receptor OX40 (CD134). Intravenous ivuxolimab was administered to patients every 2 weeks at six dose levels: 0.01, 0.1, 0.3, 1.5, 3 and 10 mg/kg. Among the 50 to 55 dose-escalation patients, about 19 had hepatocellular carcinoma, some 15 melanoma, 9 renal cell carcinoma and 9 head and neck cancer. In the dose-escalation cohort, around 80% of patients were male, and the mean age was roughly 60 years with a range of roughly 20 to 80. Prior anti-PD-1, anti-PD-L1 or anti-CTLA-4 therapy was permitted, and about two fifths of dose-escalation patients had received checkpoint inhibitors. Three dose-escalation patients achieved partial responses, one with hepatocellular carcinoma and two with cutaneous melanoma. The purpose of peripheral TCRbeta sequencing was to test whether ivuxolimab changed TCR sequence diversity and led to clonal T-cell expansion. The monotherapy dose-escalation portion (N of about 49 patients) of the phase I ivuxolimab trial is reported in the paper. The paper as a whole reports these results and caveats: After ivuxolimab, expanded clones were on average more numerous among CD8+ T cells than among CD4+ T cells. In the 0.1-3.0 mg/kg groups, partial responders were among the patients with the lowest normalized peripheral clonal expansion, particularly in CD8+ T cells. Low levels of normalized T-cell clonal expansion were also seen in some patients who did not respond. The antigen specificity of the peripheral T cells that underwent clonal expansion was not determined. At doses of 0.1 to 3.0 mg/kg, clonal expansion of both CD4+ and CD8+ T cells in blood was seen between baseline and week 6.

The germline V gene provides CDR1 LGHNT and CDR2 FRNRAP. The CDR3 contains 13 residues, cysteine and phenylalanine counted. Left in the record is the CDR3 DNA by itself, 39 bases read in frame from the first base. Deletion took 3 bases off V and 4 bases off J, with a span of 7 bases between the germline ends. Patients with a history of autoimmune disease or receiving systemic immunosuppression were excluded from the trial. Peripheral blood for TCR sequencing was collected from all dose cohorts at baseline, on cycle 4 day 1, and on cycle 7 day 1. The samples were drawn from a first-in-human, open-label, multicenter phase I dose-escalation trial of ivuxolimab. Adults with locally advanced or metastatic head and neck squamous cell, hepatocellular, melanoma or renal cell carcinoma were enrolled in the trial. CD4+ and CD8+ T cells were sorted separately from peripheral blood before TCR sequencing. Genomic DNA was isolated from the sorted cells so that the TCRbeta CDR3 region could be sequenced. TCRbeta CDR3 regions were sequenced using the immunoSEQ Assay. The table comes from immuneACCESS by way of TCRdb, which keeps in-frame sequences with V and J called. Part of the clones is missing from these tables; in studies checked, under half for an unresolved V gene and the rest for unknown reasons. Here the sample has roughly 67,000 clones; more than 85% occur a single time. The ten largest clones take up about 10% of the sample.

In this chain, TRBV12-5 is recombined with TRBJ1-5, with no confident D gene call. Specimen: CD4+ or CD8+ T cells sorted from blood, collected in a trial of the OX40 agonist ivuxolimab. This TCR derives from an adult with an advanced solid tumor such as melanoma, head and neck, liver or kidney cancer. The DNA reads TGTGCTAGTGGTTTAGCAGTAAATCAGCCCCAGCATTTT. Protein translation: CASGLAVNQPQHF.